The 6 T cell receptor beta chains listed next were all sequenced from one sample in a study of T cell repertoires in aging, cancer and after chemotherapy. A mixed TRB-A/B primer pool amplified rearranged TRB by multiplex touch-down PCR. TCRdb independently ran MiXCR on the multiplex PCR reads; one entry per CDR3 protein. Of some 19,000 distinct CDR3 sequences listed, 30% to 45% are singletons. The template was genomic DNA from peripheral blood, not RNA. The sample consisted of blood. The receptors here all came from a human donor with a solid tumor.

This chain uses TRBV29-1 with TRBJ2-1; D perhaps matches TRBD2 (6 bases). The CDR3 runs to 13 residues. The V end lost 1 base, the J end lost 8 bases, and 12 bases lay between the germline ends. The germline gives CDR1 SQVTM, CDR2 ANQGSEA. This chain's CDR3 is CSVEGAGGDEQFF. The CDR3 region has the DNA TGCAGCGTTGAAGGGGCCGGCGGGGATGAGCAGTTCTTC.

This clonotype was seen more than once but under ten times. The chain carries TRBV6-2 or TRBV6-3 and TRBJ2-3; D not resolved. Trimming left V 0 bases short and J 6 bases short, with 7 bases between. This CDR3 contains 13 residues. Germline V gene sequence: CDR1 MNHEY, CDR2 SVGEGT. CDR3: CASSYSLRDTQYF. The CDR3, as DNA: TGTGCCAGCAGTTACTCCCTTAGGGATACGCAGTATTTT.

With respect to this clonotype: A read error may be the cause here, since a much bigger clone is one base away. CDR3 nucleotide sequence: TGTGCCAGCTCACCGCTGTTTAGCGGAAGCATCGGGGAGCTGTTTTTT. As protein: CASSPLFSGSIGELFF. The chain uses TRBV18 and TRBJ2-2; weak D call: TRBD2 (6 bases). Germline lookup yields CDR1 KGHSH and CDR2 LQKENI. Trimming cost V 3 bases and J 7 bases, with 18 bases left between them. The CDR3 contains 16 residues.

This clonotype is medium-sized within its sample. The chain links TRBV11-1 to TRBJ1-6; D is uncertain. Germline CDR1 and CDR2: SGHAT and FQDESV (reference sequence). V was trimmed by 4 bases and J by 8 bases, leaving 9 bases between them. This CDR3 comprises 13 residues. The CDR3 spells CASSWKRDSPLHF. The CDR3 region has the DNA TGTGCCAGCAGCTGGAAAAGGGATTCACCCCTCCACTTT. Drawing the rest from reference TRBV11-1 and TRBJ1-6, the complete variable domain is EAEVAQSPRYKITEKSQAVAFWCDPISGHATLYWYRQILGQGPELLVQFQDESVVDDSQLPKDRFSAERLKGVDSTLKIQPAELGDSAMYLCASSWKRDSPLHFGNGTRLTVT.

In its sample, this clonotype was seen a few times. The J gene is TRBJ2-1, the V gene TRBV27; 11 bases align to TRBD2. This CDR3 comprises 16 residues. Germline CDR1 reads MNHEY; CDR2 reads SMNVEV (reference sequence). Trimming removed 0 bases from V and 7 bases from J; junction bases left unmatched: 5. The chain's CDR3 is CASSLSLAGAWNEQFF. The CDR3 bases are TGTGCCAGCAGTTTATCACTAGCGGGAGCATGGAATGAGCAGTTCTTC.

J is TRBJ1-2 and V is TRBV6-1; D is unclear. V lost 6 bases, J lost 2 bases, and 16 bases lay in between. Germline V gene lookup returns CDR1 MNHNS and CDR2 SASEGT. The CDR3 length is 15 residues. The CDR3 reads CASRDHGGNNYGYTF. The CDR3 bases are TGTGCCAGCAGGGACCACGGCGGGAACAACTATGGCTACACCTTC.